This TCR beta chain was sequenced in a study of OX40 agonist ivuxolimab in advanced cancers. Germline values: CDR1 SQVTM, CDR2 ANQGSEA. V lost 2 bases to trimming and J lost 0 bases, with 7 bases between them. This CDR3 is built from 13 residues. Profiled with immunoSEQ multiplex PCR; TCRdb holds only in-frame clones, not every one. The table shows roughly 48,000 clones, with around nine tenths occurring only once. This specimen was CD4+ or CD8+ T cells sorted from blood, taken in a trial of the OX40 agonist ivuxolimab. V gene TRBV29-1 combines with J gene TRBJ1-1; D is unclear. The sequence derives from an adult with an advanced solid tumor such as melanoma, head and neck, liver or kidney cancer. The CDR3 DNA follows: TGCAGCGTTGAAAGGCCTTTGAACACTGAAGCTTTCTTT. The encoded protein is CSVERPLNTEAFF. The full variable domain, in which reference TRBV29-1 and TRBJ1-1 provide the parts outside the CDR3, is SAVISQKPSRDICQRGTSLTIQCQVDSQVTMMFWYRQQPGQSLTLIATANQGSEATYESGFVIDKFPISRPNLTFSTLTVSNMSPEDSSIYLCSVERPLNTEAFFGQGTRLTVV.